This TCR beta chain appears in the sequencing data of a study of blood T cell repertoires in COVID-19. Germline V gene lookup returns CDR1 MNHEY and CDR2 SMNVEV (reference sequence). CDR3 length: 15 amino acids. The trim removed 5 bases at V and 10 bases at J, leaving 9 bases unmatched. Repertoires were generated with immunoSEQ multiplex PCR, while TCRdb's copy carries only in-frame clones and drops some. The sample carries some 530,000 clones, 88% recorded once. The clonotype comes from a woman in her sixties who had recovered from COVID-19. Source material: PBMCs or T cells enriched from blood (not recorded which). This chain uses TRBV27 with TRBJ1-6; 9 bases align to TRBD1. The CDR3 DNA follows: TGTGCCAGCAGTCCCCGGGACAGGGTGGGCTCACCCCTCCACTTT. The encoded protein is CASSPRDRVGSPLHF.